This TCR delta chain was captured in a study of γδ T cells in repeated Plasmodium falciparum infection (dated by TCRdb to 2020 to 2023). With regard to the full study: Malian children exposed to intense seasonal malaria transmission were enrolled in the natural-infection arm and compared with Australian children matched for age and gender. Four controlled human malaria infections were administered to a few malaria-naive U.S. adults over around 630 days by bites from P. falciparum NF54-infected Anopheles stephensi mosquitoes. Samples were collected from controlled-infection subjects at baseline, immediately before selected infections, and 21 days after each infection. Malian gammadelta TCR repertoires were analysed cross-sectionally during no-transmission periods and were analysed longitudinally across acute febrile malaria episodes. The study examined how repeated Plasmodium falciparum infection shapes the human gammadelta T cell repertoire, using natural infection in Mali and controlled human malaria infection. Study-level results and caveats: The Malian cohort was drawn from a small rural village made up mostly of one ethnic group, which limits generalizability. Compared with Australian children, Malian children appeared to have Vdelta2-negative gammadelta TCR repertoires that were more clonally expanded, less diverse and less shared. A highly stable polyclonal repertoire over time and infection, with many inter-individual overlapping TCRgamma sequences, was shown by Vgamma9/Vdelta2+ TCR repertoires. Waves of new clonotype selection in Vdelta2-negative, largely Vdelta1+, gammadelta TCR repertoires appeared to be driven by repeated controlled infections. Analysis of inter-individual variability in gammadelta T cell responses was limited by the small size of the controlled-infection cohort.

This clone was counted at least ten times. The target of this receptor is not known. There are no base qualities to consult, and no much larger clone falls within one base. The library was built by means of multiplex PCR. Sequencing took place on an Illumina MiSeq. From each sorted gammadelta T cell sample, both TCR gamma (TRG) and TCR delta (TRD) chains were sequenced. The published analysis was carried out like this. Clonotype tree plots, accumulated frequency of the top 20 clonotypes, diversity index (DI) and D75 metrics were included in the repertoire analyses. TCRdb reran clone calling on the public reads with CATT; rows sharing one DNA sequence were then combined. What appears here as the V and J calls and clone size reflects TCRdb's work, not the paper's. The sample contains 75,000 to 95,000 delta-chain clones, roughly 0.9% of them found a single time. Roughly 9.5% of the sample is taken by the ten largest.

For bulk TCR repertoire analysis, Vgamma9/Vdelta2+ and Vdelta2-negative gammadelta T cell populations were isolated by flow sorting from peripheral blood mononuclear cells. Measured from the cysteine to the phenylalanine, the CDR3 is 21 residues long. The kept DNA is CDR3 alone, 63 bases in frame from the first base. The junction shows trimming of 0 bases on V and 2 bases on J, and the gene matches do not reach 20 bases of it. From the germline V gene, CDR1 is TSWWSYY and CDR2 is QGS. This sequence was found in a pool of human donors (malaria-infected and uninfected, not separated). The chain is made from TRDV1 and TRDJ1; 8 nucleotides in the junction match TRDD3. Specimen: gamma-delta T cells from blood. In nucleotides, the sequence is TGTGCTCTTGGGGAACTTGCGGCCTTCCCCTTTACTGGGGGTCCGACCGATAAACTCATCTTT. This gives the protein CALGELAAFPFTGGPTDKLIF.